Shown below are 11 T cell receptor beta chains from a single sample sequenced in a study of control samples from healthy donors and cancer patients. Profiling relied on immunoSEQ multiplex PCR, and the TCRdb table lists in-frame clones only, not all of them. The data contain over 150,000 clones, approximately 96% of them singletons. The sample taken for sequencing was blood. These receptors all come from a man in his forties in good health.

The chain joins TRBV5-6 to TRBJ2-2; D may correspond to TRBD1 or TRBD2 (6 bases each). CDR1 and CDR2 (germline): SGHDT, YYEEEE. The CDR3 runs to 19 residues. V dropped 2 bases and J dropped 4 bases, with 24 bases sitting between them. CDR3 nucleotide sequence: TGTGCCAGCAGCTTCTATGCGGGAACCGGGACACAGGGCACCGGGGAGCTGTTTTTT. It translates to CASSFYAGTGTQGTGELFF.

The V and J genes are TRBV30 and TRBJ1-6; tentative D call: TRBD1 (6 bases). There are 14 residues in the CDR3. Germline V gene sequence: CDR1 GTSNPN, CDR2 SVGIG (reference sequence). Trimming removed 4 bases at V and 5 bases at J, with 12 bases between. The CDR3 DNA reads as TGTGCCTGGACCAAAGGACAGCATAATTCACCCCTCCACTTT. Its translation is CAWTKGQHNSPLHF.

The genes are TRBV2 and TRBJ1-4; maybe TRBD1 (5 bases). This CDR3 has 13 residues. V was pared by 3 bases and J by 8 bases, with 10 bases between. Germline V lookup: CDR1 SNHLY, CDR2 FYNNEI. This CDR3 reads CASSDRGGEKLFF. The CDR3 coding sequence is TGTGCCAGCAGTGATAGGGGCGGAGAAAAACTGTTTTTT.

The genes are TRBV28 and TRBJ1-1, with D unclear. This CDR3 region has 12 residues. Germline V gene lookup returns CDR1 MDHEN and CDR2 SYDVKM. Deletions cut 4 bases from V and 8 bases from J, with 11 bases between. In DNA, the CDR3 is TGTGCCAGCAGTTCTCCGGGGTACGAAGCTTTCTTT. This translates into CASSSPGYEAFF.

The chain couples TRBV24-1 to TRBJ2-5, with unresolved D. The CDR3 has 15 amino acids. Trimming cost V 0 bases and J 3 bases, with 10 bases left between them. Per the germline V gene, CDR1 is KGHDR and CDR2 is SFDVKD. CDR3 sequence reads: CATSDLRPGKETQYF. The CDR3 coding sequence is TGTGCCACCAGTGATTTGCGGCCTGGGAAAGAGACCCAGTACTTC.

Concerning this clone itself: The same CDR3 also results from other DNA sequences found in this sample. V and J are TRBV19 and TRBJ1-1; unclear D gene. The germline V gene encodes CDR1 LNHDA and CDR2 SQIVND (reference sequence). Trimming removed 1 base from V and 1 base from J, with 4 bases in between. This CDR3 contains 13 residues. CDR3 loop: CASSIGGNTEAFF. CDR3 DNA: TGTGCCAGTAGTATAGGTGGGAACACTGAAGCTTTCTTT.

CDR3 residues: CASSNRQGTRDYGYTF. The CDR3, as DNA: TGTGCCAGCAGTAACCGACAGGGAACGCGGGACTATGGCTACACCTTC. The V and J genes are TRBV2 and TRBJ1-2; TRBD1 agrees at 7 bases. The junction had 12 bases not matched to a gene; V was cut back by 5 bases and J by 3 bases. Germline V gives CDR1 SNHLY, CDR2 FYNNEI. CDR3 length equals 16 residues.

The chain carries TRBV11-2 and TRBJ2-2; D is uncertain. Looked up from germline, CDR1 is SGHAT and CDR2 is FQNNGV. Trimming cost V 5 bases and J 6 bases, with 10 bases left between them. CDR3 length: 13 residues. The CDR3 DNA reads TGTGCCAGCAGCCGGCAAAGGGCCGGGGAGCTGTTTTTT. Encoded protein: CASSRQRAGELFF.

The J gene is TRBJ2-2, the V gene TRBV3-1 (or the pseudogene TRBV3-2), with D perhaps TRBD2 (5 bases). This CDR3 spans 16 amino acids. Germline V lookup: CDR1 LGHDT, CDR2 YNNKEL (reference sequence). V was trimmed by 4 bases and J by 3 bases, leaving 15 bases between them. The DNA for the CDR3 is TGTGCCAGCAGCCCTTCTGCTACTAGATACACCGGGGAGCTGTTTTTT. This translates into CASSPSATRYTGELFF.

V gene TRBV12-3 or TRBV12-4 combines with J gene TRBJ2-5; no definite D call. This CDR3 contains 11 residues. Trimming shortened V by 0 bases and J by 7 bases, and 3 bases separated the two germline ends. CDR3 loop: CASSLAGTQYF. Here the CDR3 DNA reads TGTGCCAGCAGTTTAGCAGGGACCCAGTACTTC.

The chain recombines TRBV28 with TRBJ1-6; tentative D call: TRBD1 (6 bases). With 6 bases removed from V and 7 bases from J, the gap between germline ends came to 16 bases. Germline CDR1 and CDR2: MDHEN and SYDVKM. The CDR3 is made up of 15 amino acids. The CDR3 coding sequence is TGTGCCAGCAGGCAGGGGCAAGTAGGGAATTCACCCCTCCACTTT. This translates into CASRQGQVGNSPLHF.